A single sample gave rise to the 26 T cell receptor beta chains below, sequenced in a study of identical twins. TCRdb reanalysed the 5' RACE reads using MiXCR and keeps one entry per CDR3 protein. In the table there are roughly 240,000 distinct CDR3 sequences, roughly 7.5% of which are singletons. These same data were also listed under a study on yellow fever vaccine responses in identical twins.

The sample comprised CD8+ T cells sorted from blood. These receptors all stem from a woman aged 18-29 years in good health.

This clonotype was detected ten times or more. The chain uses TRBV12-3 or TRBV12-4 and TRBJ1-1; weak D call: TRBD1 (5 bases). With 4 bases removed from V and 3 bases from J, the gap between germline ends came to 9 bases. CDR3 length: 13 amino acids. CDR3 residues: CASSSGLYTEAFF. CDR3 sequence (DNA): TGTGCCAGCAGTTCAGGGCTCTACACTGAAGCTTTCTTT.

The chain links TRBV7-9 to TRBJ2-1; either TRBD1 or TRBD2 may supply D (5 bases each). V was clipped by 5 bases and J by 6 bases, with 11 bases between them. The CDR3 spans 13 residues. CDR1 is SEHNR and CDR2 is FQNEAQ in the germline V gene (reference sequence). As DNA, the CDR3 is TGTGCCAGCAGCCGGGACCTCCGCAATGAGCAGTTCTTC. Translated: CASSRDLRNEQFF. Using reference TRBV7-9 and TRBJ2-1 for the parts outside the CDR3, the full variable domain is DTGVSQNPRHKITKRGQNVTFRCDPISEHNRLYWYRQTLGQGPEFLTYFQNEAQLEKSRLLSDRFSAERPKGSFSTLEIQRTEQGDSAMYLCASSRDLRNEQFFGPGTRLTVL.

The rearrangement links TRBV27 to TRBJ2-6, with a tentative D call TRBD1 (5 bases). The V end was cut by 3 bases, the J end by 0 bases, with 12 bases between. From germline, CDR1 is MNHEY and CDR2 SMNVEV (reference sequence). This CDR3 is built from 17 residues. The CDR3 here is CASSFWGTTSGANVLTF. The CDR3 region has the DNA TGTGCCAGCAGTTTCTGGGGCACCACCTCTGGGGCCAACGTCCTGACTTTC.

This clonotype has a handful of counts. The chain combines TRBV6-1 with TRBJ2-7, with TRBD1 identical over 9 bases. V shed 6 bases and J 2 bases; nucleotides not matched to a gene: 8. This CDR3 region has 15 residues. Germline values: CDR1 MNHNS, CDR2 SASEGT. Written as DNA, the CDR3 is TGTGCCAGCAGCCAGGGACAGGGTACCCCCTACGAGCAGTACGTC. It yields the protein CASSQGQGTPYEQYV.

In its sample, this clonotype was seen a few times. The chain is built from TRBV14 and TRBJ1-1; no definite D call. Trimming took off 4 bases at V and 3 bases at J, with 15 bases between the two ends. The CDR3 totals 15 residues. CDR1 is SGHDN, CDR2 FVKESK, per germline. The CDR3 nucleotides are TGTGCCAGCAGCCTTCGCGCTCTCTCTGACACTGAAGCTTTCTTT. It encodes CASSLRALSDTEAFF.

This clonotype was found a few times. The chain is built from TRBV5-1 and TRBJ2-5; 10 bases are a match to TRBD2. Unmatched junction bases numbered 9, after V lost 2 bases and J lost 2 bases. This CDR3 is 17 amino acids long. The V gene's germline CDR1 is SGHRS and CDR2 YFSETQ. Here the CDR3 DNA reads TGCGCCAGCAGCTTCTTTAGCGGGAGGAGGGGGCAAGAGACCCAGTACTTC. It encodes CASSFFSGRRGQETQYF.

The sample holds many counts of this clonotype. The V gene is TRBV9, the J gene TRBJ1-1, with D tentatively TRBD1 (6 bases). There are 14 residues in the CDR3. Germline lookup yields CDR1 SGDLS and CDR2 YYNGEE. V gave up 3 bases and J gave up 0 bases, with 9 bases separating them. CDR3 sequence: CASSGQGMNTEAFF. The CDR3 DNA reads TGTGCCAGCAGCGGCCAGGGGATGAACACTGAAGCTTTCTTT.

This chain joins TRBV12-3 or TRBV12-4 and TRBJ2-1; D is unresolved. The V gene lost 3 bases and the J gene lost 7 bases, with 7 bases spanning the gap. The CDR3 has 12 residues. The DNA of the CDR3 is TGTGCCAGCAGTTTTAGGGTGAATGAGCAGTTCTTC. It is translated as CASSFRVNEQFF.

This clonotype was counted only a few times. The rearrangement links TRBV20-1 to TRBJ2-7; no reliable D call. Deletions cut 0 bases from V and 4 bases from J, with 10 bases between. The CDR3 covers 13 residues. Looked up from germline, CDR1 is DFQATT and CDR2 is SNEGSKA (reference sequence). The CDR3 loop is CSARDWEEYEQYF. CDR3 DNA sequence: TGCAGTGCTAGAGATTGGGAAGAATACGAGCAGTACTTC.

This clonotype was seen repeatedly, ten times or more. The genes are TRBV6-1 and TRBJ1-6; TRBD1 matches at 7 bases. With 1 base clipped from V and 9 bases from J, the junction kept 6 bases outside the gene matches. Germline V gives CDR1 MNHNS, CDR2 SASEGT. The CDR3 runs 15 residues. The CDR3 nucleotides are TGTGCCAGCAGTGAAGGGGACAGCTTATCTTCACCCCTCCACTTT. The encoded protein is CASSEGDSLSSPLHF.

This chain connects TRBV6-1 to TRBJ1-6, with no clear D. CDR1 and CDR2 (germline): MNHNS, SASEGT. Trimming took 2 bases from V and 11 from J, leaving 13 bases between them. The CDR3 has 14 residues. The CDR3 coding sequence is TGTGCCAGCAGTGAAATAGGCGACCCCGCACCCCTCCACTTT. This codes for CASSEIGDPAPLHF.

Many counts were recorded for this clonotype. The CDR3 DNA is TGCGCCAGCAGCTTGGGACAGGGCTCCTACGAGCAGTACGTC. This gives the protein CASSLGQGSYEQYV. The rearrangement links TRBV5-1 to TRBJ2-7, with 7 bases matching TRBD1. The trim removed 0 bases at V and 0 bases at J, leaving 0 bases unmatched. The CDR3 covers 14 residues. Germline V gene data show CDR1 as SGHRS and CDR2 as YFSETQ.

This clonotype was counted at least ten times. The chain employs TRBV12-3 or TRBV12-4 and TRBJ2-5; 9 bases align to TRBD2. CDR3 length: 13 amino acids. V lost 6 bases to trimming and J lost 5 bases; unmatched junction nucleotides: 4. The CDR3 loop is CASSQTSGETQYF. The DNA of the CDR3 is TGTGCCAGCAGCCAGACTAGCGGTGAGACCCAGTACTTC.

This rearrangement joins TRBV27 to TRBJ1-1; no firm D call. The CDR3 totals 11 residues. CDR1 is MNHEY and CDR2 is SMNVEV in the germline V gene (reference sequence). Trimming cost V 10 bases and J 5 bases, with 11 bases left between them. CDR3 DNA: TGTGCCACCATGAGAGGTACTGAAGCTTTCTTT. Translating gives CATMRGTEAFF.

The chain has TRBV9 and TRBJ2-3; 8 bases map to TRBD2. CDR1 and CDR2 (germline): SGDLS, YYNGEE. This CDR3 has 17 amino acids. Losses at the gene ends were 4 bases for V and 5 bases for J; bases not matched to a gene: 15. The CDR3 region has the DNA TGTGCCAGCAGCCCATATCAACGGGGGGGCCCCGGAGATACGCAGTATTTT. The encoded protein is CASSPYQRGGPGDTQYF. Complete variable domain (other parts from reference TRBV9 and TRBJ2-3): DSGVTQTPKHLITATGQRVTLRCSPRSGDLSVYWYQQSLDQGLQFLIQYYNGEERAKGNILERFSAQQFPDLHSELNLSSLELGDSALYFCASSPYQRGGPGDTQYFGPGTRLTVL.

This clonotype was seen many times. The chain carries TRBV12-3 or TRBV12-4 and TRBJ1-2; 10 bases align to TRBD1. Trimming at V came to 6 bases and at J to 5 bases, leaving 6 bases not matched to a gene. The CDR3 sequence is 14 residues long. CDR3 sequence: CASRGTGVEYGYTF. Here the CDR3 DNA reads TGTGCCAGCAGGGGGACAGGGGTTGAGTATGGCTACACCTTC.

This clonotype was seen a few times. The J gene is TRBJ1-1, the V gene TRBV11-2, with unresolved D. CDR3 length: 15 amino acids. The ends were cut back, 5 bases at V and 2 bases at J, with 15 bases in the middle. Germline V gene lookup returns CDR1 SGHAT and CDR2 FQNNGV. The CDR3 loop reads CASSREADLNTEAFF. In DNA, the CDR3 is TGTGCCAGCAGCCGAGAGGCAGATCTTAACACTGAAGCTTTCTTT.

This clonotype was seen ten or more times. V usage is TRBV27 and J usage is TRBJ2-5, with 9 bases lining up with TRBD2. With 3 bases clipped from V and 5 bases from J, the junction kept 7 bases outside the gene matches. Per germline, CDR1 MNHEY and CDR2 SMNVEV (reference sequence). This CDR3 has 15 residues. The CDR3 protein is CASSFGGRAGETQYF. The CDR3 DNA is TGTGCCAGCAGTTTTGGCGGGAGGGCGGGGGAGACCCAGTACTTC.

This clonotype was observed at least ten times. V gene TRBV4-1 combines with J gene TRBJ1-2; D remains ambiguous. The CDR3 sequence is 16 residues long. V was cut by 0 bases and J by 0 bases, with 11 bases left in between. From germline, CDR1 is MGHRA and CDR2 YSYEKL. CDR3 residues: CASSQEGQQPNYGYTF. CDR3 coding DNA: TGCGCCAGCAGCCAAGAAGGGCAGCAACCTAACTATGGCTACACCTTC.

The table lists this clonotype with many counts. The chain is built from TRBV28 and TRBJ2-2; perhaps TRBD1 as D (5 bases). CDR3 length: 13 amino acids. Per germline, CDR1 MDHEN and CDR2 SYDVKM. Trimming left V 8 bases short and J 9 bases short, with 16 bases between. CDR3 in DNA: TGTGCCAGCGGCCTGGCAGGGTCGTGGGAGCTGTTTTTT. Residues: CASGLAGSWELFF.

Ten or more counts support this clonotype. V usage is TRBV15 and J usage is TRBJ2-1, with a weak D call TRBD1 (5 bases). V was trimmed by 0 bases and J by 9 bases, leaving 9 bases between them. The CDR3 runs to 13 residues. Germline values: CDR1 LNHNV, CDR2 YYDKDF (reference sequence). This CDR3 reads CATSRELGVEQFF. CDR3 DNA sequence: TGTGCCACCAGCAGAGAATTAGGGGTTGAGCAGTTCTTC. Full variable domain (outside the CDR3, taken from reference TRBV15 and TRBJ2-1): DAMVIQNPRYQVTQFGKPVTLSCSQTLNHNVMYWYQQKSSQAPKLLFHYYDKDFNNEADTPDNFQSRRPNTSFCFLDIRSPGLGDTAMYLCATSRELGVEQFFGPGTRLTVL.

There are a few counts of this clonotype. The rearrangement joins TRBV5-1 to TRBJ1-2, with 7 bases lining up with TRBD1. J gave up 5 bases and V 4 bases, and 8 bases lay outside the gene matches. This CDR3 contains 14 residues. Germline V gene data show CDR1 as SGHRS and CDR2 as YFSETQ. CDR3 residues: CASSQPGQNYGYTF. CDR3 in DNA: TGCGCCAGCAGCCAACCGGGACAGAATTATGGCTACACCTTC.

The J gene is TRBJ1-3, the V gene TRBV10-2; D is unclear. This CDR3 spans 12 amino acids. Trimming removed 4 bases at V and 3 bases at J, with 4 bases between. The germline CDR1 and CDR2 sequences are WSHSY and SAAADI. The CDR3 sequence is CASSASGNTIYF. CDR3 nucleotide sequence: TGCGCCAGCAGTGCCAGTGGAAACACCATATATTTT.

The rearrangement joins TRBV7-6 to TRBJ2-5; the match to TRBD2 covers 9 bases. The CDR3 extends over 17 amino acids. V shed 5 bases and J 5 bases; nucleotides not matched to a gene: 15. From germline, CDR1 is SGHVS and CDR2 FNYEAQ. The CDR3 DNA is TGTGCCAGCAGCCAGAGAGAGACCGTAGCGGGAGATGAGACCCAGTACTTC. Encoded protein: CASSQRETVAGDETQYF.

This clonotype was counted at least ten times. The J gene is TRBJ1-1, the V gene TRBV3-1, with D tentatively TRBD1 (5 bases). The germline V and J ends were trimmed by 5 bases and 5 bases, with 24 bases remaining between them. The V gene's germline CDR1 is LGHDT and CDR2 YNNKEL (reference sequence). CDR3 length: 17 residues. CDR3 nucleotide sequence: TGTGCCAGCAGCGGGGACCCGACGCGAACCTTGTGGACTGAAGCTTTCTTT. Its protein is CASSGDPTRTLWTEAFF.

The CDR3 DNA sequence: TGTGCCAGCAGTACGGACACGAACACTGAAGCTTTCTTT. It encodes CASSTDTNTEAFF. The V call is TRBV13, the J call TRBJ1-1, with a weak D call TRBD1 (5 bases). The V and J ends lost 6 bases and 1 base respectively, with 9 bases between them. The CDR3 runs 13 residues. Germline CDR1 is PRHDT and CDR2 is FYEKMQ (reference sequence). Based on the CDR3 plus reference TRBV13 and TRBJ1-1, the full variable domain is AAGVIQSPRHLIKEKRETATLKCYPIPRHDTVYWYQQGPGQDPQFLISFYEKMQSDKGSIPDRFSAQQFSDYHSELNMSSLELGDSALYFCASSTDTNTEAFFGQGTRLTVV.